This T cell receptor (beta chain) was observed in a study of blood T cell repertoires in COVID-19. The overall study: The cDNA or gDNA used as material had been derived from T cells, B-cell-depleted T cells, or PBMCs.

J was trimmed by 4 bases and V by 0 bases; bases with no gene match: 5. The CDR3 sequence is 15 residues long. CDR1 is MNHEY and CDR2 is SVGAGI in the germline V gene. The authors' processing: Amplification with reference gene primers provided the estimates of nucleated cell counts. Some clones are missing from TCRdb's copy, which holds only in-frame ones; the method was immunoSEQ multiplex PCR. That table is the source of V, J and clone size, and D and trimming were worked out from the DNA. The data show about 280,000 clones, 83% seen once. Sequencing was done on a sample of peripheral blood. J is TRBJ2-7 and V is TRBV6-5; TRBD1 matches at 8 bases. The clonotype comes from a woman between 50 and 59 years old who had recovered from COVID-19. This CDR3 reads CASSYSSRGLYEQYF. The DNA of the CDR3 is TGTGCCAGCAGTTACTCTAGCAGGGGGCTATACGAGCAGTACTTC.